The 23 T cell receptor gamma chains in this list originate from one sample, sequenced in a study of Vδ1+ human thymocytes. Extracted RNA was reverse transcribed into cDNA. Pooled V-gene forward primers with one constant-region reverse primer generated the CDR3 amplicons by multiplex PCR. TCRdb applied CATT to the multiplex PCR reads for clone calling. Of 25,000 to 35,000 gamma-chain clones detected, around 20% appear once; the ten largest clones hold approximately 1.7%. No antigen has been identified for these receptors. Broader study findings: Highly polyclonal TRG and TRD repertoires with Gaussian CDR3 length distributions appeared in thymus.

Input material: Vdelta1+ gamma-delta thymocytes from the thymus. The subset denotes: FACS-sorted CD3+ TCRalphabeta- TCRVdelta1+ TCRVdelta2- thymocytes. Receptors originate from a boy under two years old who had congenital heart surgery.

The rearrangement uses TRGV3 and TRGJ1 or TRGJ2. The CDR3 has 12 residues. Per germline, CDR1 VTNTFY and CDR2 YDVSTARD (reference sequence). V shed 4 bases, J shed 7 bases, and the junction held 7 bases outside the gene matches. The CDR3 nucleotides are TGTGCCACCTGGGAAGGAACCTATAAGAAACTCTTT. Amino acids: CATWEGTYKKLF.

Sample share makes this clone medium-sized. This sequence may be a read error, since a much larger clone differs from it by one base. V gene TRGV8 combines with J gene TRGJ1 or TRGJ2. From germline, CDR1 is VENAVY and CDR2 YDSYNSRV. Trimming at V came to 3 bases and at J to 6 bases, leaving 2 bases not matched to a gene. The CDR3 extends over 11 amino acids. CDR3 DNA: TGTGCCACCTGGGATTTTTATAAGAAACTCTTT. This sequence encodes CATWDFYKKLF.

This clone was counted only a few times. The genes are TRGV4 and TRGJ1 or TRGJ2. V trimming: 5 bases; J trimming: 12 bases; junction bases outside the gene matches: 13. The germline gives CDR1 EGSTGY, CDR2 YDSYTSSV. The CDR3 totals 12 residues. This CDR3 is CATWASFGRKLF. CDR3 sequence (DNA): TGTGCCACCTGGGCCTCCTTCGGTCGGAAACTCTTT.

This chain joins TRGV3 and TRGJP2. This CDR3 is built from 17 residues. Germline CDR1 and CDR2: VTNTFY and YDVSTARD (reference sequence). After removal of 0 bases from V and 3 bases from J, the junction contained 10 bases not matched to a gene. CDR3 region: CATWDRRVTGSDWIKTF. As DNA, the CDR3 is TGTGCCACCTGGGACAGGCGCGTAACCGGTAGTGATTGGATCAAGACGTTT.

This chain joins TRGV8 and TRGJ1 or TRGJ2. CDR3 length: 13 residues. V dropped 3 bases and J dropped 7; count of bases not matched to a gene: 9. Germline CDR1 VENAVY, CDR2 YDSYNSRV. CDR3 sequence (DNA): TGTGCCACCTGGGATGAAGGTAGCTATAAGAAACTCTTT. It codes for CATWDEGSYKKLF.

This clone has just a few counts. A read error is possible here, since a much larger clone lies one base away. Different DNA sequences within this sample yield the same CDR3. The chain combines TRGV9 with TRGJ1 or TRGJ2. V trimming: 3 bases; J trimming: 1 base; junction bases outside the gene matches: 3. Germline assignment: CDR1 GITISATS and CDR2 ISYDGTV (reference sequence). The CDR3 is 13 amino acids. CDR3 nucleotides: TGTGCCTTGTGGGAGCCTAATTATTATAAGAAACTCTTT. Translation: CALWEPNYYKKLF.

The rearrangement uses TRGV9 and TRGJ1 or TRGJ2. V lost 0 bases, J lost 7 bases, and 9 bases stayed unmatched. The CDR3 loop spans 14 amino acids. Germline-derived CDR1 and CDR2 are GITISATS and ISYDGTV (reference sequence). The CDR3 DNA follows: TGTGCCTTGTGGGAGGTGTTCAATTTGTATAAGAAACTCTTT. The encoded protein is CALWEVFNLYKKLF.

The chain recombines TRGV8 with TRGJP1. Germline V gives CDR1 VENAVY, CDR2 YDSYNSRV. The ends lost 6 bases at V and 7 bases at J; junction bases unmatched: 8. The CDR3 has 13 residues. The DNA of the CDR3 is TGTGCCACCTGGTTCCTTGGTGGTTGGTTCAAGATATTT. This encodes CATWFLGGWFKIF.

This clone is labeled as medium-sized. This sample includes further DNA sequences coding for the same CDR3. The J gene is TRGJ1 or TRGJ2, the V gene TRGV2. CDR3 length equals 13 residues. V shed 1 base, J shed 2 bases, and the junction held 2 bases outside the gene matches. Germline V lookup: CDR1 EGSNGY, CDR2 YDSYNSKV. In nucleotides, the CDR3 is TGTGCCACCTGGGACGGTGATTATTATAAGAAACTCTTT. It yields the protein CATWDGDYYKKLF.

This clone turned up a few times. This sequence joins TRGV9 and TRGJP. CDR1 is GITISATS and CDR2 is ISYDGTV in the germline V gene (reference sequence). This CDR3 is built from 13 residues. After removal of 11 bases from V and 4 bases from J, the junction contained 2 bases not matched to a gene. This chain's CDR3 is CACQELGKKIKVF. The CDR3 DNA reads TGTGCCTGTCAAGAGTTGGGCAAAAAAATCAAGGTATTT.

The rearrangement uses TRGV3 and TRGJ1 or TRGJ2. The CDR3 covers 14 residues. The J segment lost 5 bases and the V segment lost 3 bases, leaving 10 bases of the junction unmatched. CDR1 is VTNTFY and CDR2 is YDVSTARD in the germline V gene (reference sequence). CDR3 loop: CATWDRKFNYKKLF. The CDR3 region has the DNA TGTGCCACCTGGGACCGGAAATTTAATTATAAGAAACTCTTT.

This clone was seen a handful of times. V gene TRGV2 combines with J gene TRGJ1 or TRGJ2. This CDR3 spans 12 amino acids. The germline gives CDR1 EGSNGY, CDR2 YDSYNSKV. V lost 5 bases, J lost 7 bases, and 8 bases stayed unmatched. CDR3 protein: CATWGLEYKKLF. DNA of the CDR3: TGTGCCACCTGGGGTTTAGAATATAAGAAACTCTTT.

This clone appeared a few times. This clone may be a read error of a much larger clone one base away. This chain uses TRGV3 with TRGJ1 or TRGJ2. The length of the CDR3 is 13 residues. Germline CDR1 reads VTNTFY; CDR2 reads YDVSTARD (reference sequence). Trimming cost V 0 bases and J 5 bases; bases outside gene matches: 4. In nucleotides, the CDR3 is TGTGCCACCTGGGACAGGCGCAATTATAAGAAACTCTTT. Translated, it gives CATWDRRNYKKLF.

This clone has a handful of counts. Other DNA sequences in this sample translate to the same CDR3. The chain carries TRGV4 and TRGJ1 or TRGJ2. V shed 0 bases, J shed 6 bases, and the junction held 8 bases outside the gene matches. This CDR3 has 14 residues. The germline V gene has CDR1 EGSTGY and CDR2 YDSYTSSV. The CDR3 DNA is TGTGCCACCTGGGATGGGAGGTGGGGTTATAAGAAACTCTTT. Translation: CATWDGRWGYKKLF.

The V and J genes are TRGV9 and TRGJ1 or TRGJ2. Per germline, CDR1 GITISATS and CDR2 ISYDGTV (reference sequence). CDR3 size: 11 residues. V shed 3 bases, J shed 8 bases, and the junction held 4 bases outside the gene matches. CDR3 DNA sequence: TGTGCCTTGTGGGAGAGCCATAAGAAACTCTTT. As protein: CALWESHKKLF.

J is TRGJP and V is TRGV9. Trimming cost V 2 bases and J 4 bases; bases outside gene matches: 5. Germline loops: CDR1 GITISATS, CDR2 ISYDGTV (reference sequence). CDR3 length: 17 residues. The CDR3 protein is CALWEGRQELGKKIKVF. CDR3 nucleotides: TGTGCCTTGTGGGAGGGTCGACAAGAGTTGGGCAAAAAAATCAAGGTATTT.

The J gene is TRGJ1 or TRGJ2, the V gene TRGV3. The trim removed 3 bases at V and 12 bases at J, leaving 11 bases unmatched. This CDR3 contains 12 residues. Germline V CDR1 and CDR2: VTNTFY, YDVSTARD (reference sequence). Here the CDR3 DNA reads TGTGCCACCTGGGACGTCCGGCGGGGGAAACTCTTT. It is translated as CATWDVRRGKLF.

This clone has a handful of counts. A read error may explain this, as a much larger clone is one base away. V usage is TRGV9 and J usage is TRGJ1 or TRGJ2. Germline V CDR1 and CDR2: GITISATS, ISYDGTV (reference sequence). Unmatched junction bases numbered 2, after V lost 6 bases and J lost 3 bases. The CDR3 runs 11 residues. The DNA of the CDR3 is TGTGCCTTGTGGCTTTATTATAAGAAACTCTTT. Translation gives CALWLYYKKLF.

The gene calls are TRGV4 and TRGJP2. The CDR3 consists of 13 residues. Germline CDR1 reads EGSTGY; CDR2 reads YDSYTSSV. The J segment lost 7 bases and the V segment lost 0 bases, leaving 2 bases of the junction unmatched. The CDR3 loop is CATWDGYDWIKTF. CDR3 bases: TGTGCCACCTGGGATGGGTATGATTGGATCAAGACGTTT.

The gene calls are TRGV4 and TRGJ1 or TRGJ2. The CDR3 loop spans 10 amino acids. The J segment lost 12 bases and the V segment lost 4 bases, leaving 6 bases of the junction unmatched. CDR1 is EGSTGY, CDR2 YDSYTSSV, per germline. CDR3 residues: CATWEPRKLF. CDR3 nucleotide sequence: TGTGCCACCTGGGAACCCAGGAAACTCTTT.

A few counts support this clone. The chain carries TRGV5 and TRGJ1 or TRGJ2. V shed 2 bases and J 10 bases; nucleotides not matched to a gene: 8. This CDR3 is built from 12 residues. Germline-derived CDR1 and CDR2 are VINAFY and YDVSNSKD. CDR3 region: CATWDMPWKKLF. The CDR3 region has the DNA TGTGCCACCTGGGACATGCCGTGGAAGAAACTCTTT.

As for this clone: Different DNA sequences within this sample yield the same CDR3. The chain employs TRGV9 and TRGJP. CDR1 and CDR2 from the germline V gene are GITISATS and ISYDGTV (reference sequence). J was trimmed by 4 bases and V by 2 bases; bases with no gene match: 8. The CDR3 consists of 18 residues. The DNA for the CDR3 is TGTGCCTTGTGGGAGGCGACACCCCAAGAGTTGGGCAAAAAAATCAAGGTATTT. Its translation is CALWEATPQELGKKIKVF.

This clone was picked up a small number of times. The gene calls are TRGV2 and TRGJ1 or TRGJ2. The CDR3 loop spans 10 amino acids. The V gene end was trimmed by 6 bases and the J gene end by 6 bases; junction bases not matched to a gene: 2. Germline V CDR1 and CDR2: EGSNGY, YDSYNSKV. CDR3 loop: CATWRYKKLF. CDR3 in DNA: TGTGCCACCTGGCGTTATAAGAAACTCTTT.